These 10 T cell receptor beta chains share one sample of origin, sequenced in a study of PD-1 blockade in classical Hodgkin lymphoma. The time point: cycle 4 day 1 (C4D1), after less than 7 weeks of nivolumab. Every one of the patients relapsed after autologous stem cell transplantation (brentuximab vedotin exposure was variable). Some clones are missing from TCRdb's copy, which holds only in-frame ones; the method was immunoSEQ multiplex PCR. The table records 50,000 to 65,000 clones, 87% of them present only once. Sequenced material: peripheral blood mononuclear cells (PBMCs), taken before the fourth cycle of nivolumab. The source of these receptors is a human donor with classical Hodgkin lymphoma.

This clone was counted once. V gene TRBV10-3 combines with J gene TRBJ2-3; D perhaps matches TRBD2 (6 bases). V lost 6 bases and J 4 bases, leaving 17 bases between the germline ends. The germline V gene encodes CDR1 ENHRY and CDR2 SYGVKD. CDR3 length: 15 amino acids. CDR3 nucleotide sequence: TGTGCCATCAGGCCCCTAGCGCTGGGAGCAGATACGCAGTATTTT. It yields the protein CAIRPLALGADTQYF.

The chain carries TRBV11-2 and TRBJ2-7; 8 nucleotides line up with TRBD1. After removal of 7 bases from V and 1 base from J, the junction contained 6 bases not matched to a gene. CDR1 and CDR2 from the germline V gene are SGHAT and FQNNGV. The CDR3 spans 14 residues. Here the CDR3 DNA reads TGTGCCAGCACTCCCGGGACAGGTTCCTACGAGCAGTACTTC. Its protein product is CASTPGTGSYEQYF.

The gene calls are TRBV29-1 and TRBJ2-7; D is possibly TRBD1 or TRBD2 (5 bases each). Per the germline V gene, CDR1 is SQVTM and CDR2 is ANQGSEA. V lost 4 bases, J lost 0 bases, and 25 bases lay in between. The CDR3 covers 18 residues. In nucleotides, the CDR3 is TGCAGCGTTGGACGCCCCTCTCCGGGACCAGAGATCTCCTACGAGCAGTACTTC. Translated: CSVGRPSPGPEISYEQYF.

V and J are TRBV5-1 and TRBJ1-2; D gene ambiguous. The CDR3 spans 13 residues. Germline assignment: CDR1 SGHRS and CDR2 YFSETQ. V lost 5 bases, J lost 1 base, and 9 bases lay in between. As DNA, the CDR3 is TGCGCCAGCAGTGAGGCTCTTAACTATGGCTACACCTTC. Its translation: CASSEALNYGYTF. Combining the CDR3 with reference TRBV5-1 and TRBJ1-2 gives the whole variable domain KAGVTQTPRYLIKTRGQQVTLSCSPISGHRSVSWYQQTPGQGLQFLFEYFSETQRNKGNFPGRFSGRQFSNSRSEMNVSTLELGDSALYLCASSEALNYGYTFGSGTRLTVV.

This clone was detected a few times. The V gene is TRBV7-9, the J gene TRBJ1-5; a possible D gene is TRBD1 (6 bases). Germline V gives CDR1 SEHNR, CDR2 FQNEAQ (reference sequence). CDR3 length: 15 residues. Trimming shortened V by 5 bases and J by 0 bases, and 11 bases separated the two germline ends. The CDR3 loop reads CASSRGTISNQPQHF. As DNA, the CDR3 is TGTGCCAGCAGCAGGGGGACAATTAGCAATCAGCCCCAGCATTTT.

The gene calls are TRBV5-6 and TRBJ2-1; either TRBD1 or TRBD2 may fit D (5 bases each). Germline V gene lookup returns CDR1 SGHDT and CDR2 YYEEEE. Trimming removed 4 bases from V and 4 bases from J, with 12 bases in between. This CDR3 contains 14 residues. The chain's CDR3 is CASSTRDGYNEQFF. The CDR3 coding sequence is TGTGCCAGCAGCACCCGGGACGGTTACAATGAGCAGTTCTTC.

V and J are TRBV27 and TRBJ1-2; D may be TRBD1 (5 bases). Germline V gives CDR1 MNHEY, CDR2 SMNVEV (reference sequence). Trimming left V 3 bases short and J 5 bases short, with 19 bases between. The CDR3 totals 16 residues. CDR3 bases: TGTGCCAGCAGTTTCTTTAGAAGGGGCAGCCTTTATGGCTACACCTTC. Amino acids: CASSFFRRGSLYGYTF.

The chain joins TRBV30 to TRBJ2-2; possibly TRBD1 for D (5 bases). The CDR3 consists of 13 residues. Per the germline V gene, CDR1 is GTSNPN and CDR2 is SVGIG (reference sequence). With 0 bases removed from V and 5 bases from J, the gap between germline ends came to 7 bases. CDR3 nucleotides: TGTGCCTGGAGTGTTCAGGGAACCGGGGAGCTGTTTTTT. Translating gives CAWSVQGTGELFF.

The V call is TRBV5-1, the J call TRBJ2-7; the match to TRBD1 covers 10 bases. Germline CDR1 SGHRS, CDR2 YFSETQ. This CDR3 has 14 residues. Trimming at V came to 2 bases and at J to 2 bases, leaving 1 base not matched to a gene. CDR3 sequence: CASSLGQGAYEQYF. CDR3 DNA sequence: TGCGCCAGCAGCTTAGGACAGGGGGCCTACGAGCAGTACTTC. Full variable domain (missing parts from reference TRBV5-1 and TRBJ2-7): KAGVTQTPRYLIKTRGQQVTLSCSPISGHRSVSWYQQTPGQGLQFLFEYFSETQRNKGNFPGRFSGRQFSNSRSEMNVSTLELGDSALYLCASSLGQGAYEQYFGPGTRLTVT.

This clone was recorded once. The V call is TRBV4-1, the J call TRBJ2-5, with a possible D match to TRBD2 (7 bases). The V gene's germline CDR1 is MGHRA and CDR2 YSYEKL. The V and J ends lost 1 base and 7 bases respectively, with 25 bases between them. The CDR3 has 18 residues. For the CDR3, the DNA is TGCGCCAGCAGCCAAGCCTACCTCACCACAGGGACTACTCGGACCCAGTACTTC. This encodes CASSQAYLTTGTTRTQYF.